This TCR beta chain was documented in a study of blood T cell repertoires in COVID-19. About the study: Sites in the United States, Italy and Spain provided acute and convalescent COVID-19 samples. PBMCs, B-cell-depleted T cells, or T cells provided the cDNA or gDNA that made up the material.

In the source study's methods: Amplification from reference gene primers served as the basis for estimated nucleated cell counts. The protocol was immunoSEQ multiplex PCR, while the TCRdb copy is restricted to in-frame clones and leaves out a portion. V and J calls plus clone size are reproduced from that table; the DNA served to infer D and trimming. This table holds a few hundred thousand clones, about 83% found once. With 1 base clipped from V and 8 bases from J, the junction kept 6 bases outside the gene matches. Germline lookup yields CDR1 SEHNR and CDR2 FQNEAQ (reference sequence). The CDR3 has 14 amino acids.

The sequenced sample consisted of peripheral blood. This TCR was recovered from a man aged 50-59 years with active or convalescent COVID-19. This chain connects TRBV7-9 to TRBJ1-2; TRBD1 matches at 8 bases. As DNA, the CDR3 is TGTGCCAGCAGCTTAGGGACAGGGCCCTACGGCTACACCTTC. The encoded protein is CASSLGTGPYGYTF.